This T cell receptor beta chain was captured in a study of T-cell reconstitution after alpha-beta-depleted transplantation in children. Overall study findings and caveats: At around two months after transplant, the alpha-beta T cells were reportedly derived from several hundred expanded clones that came from non-depleted graft cells.

Details on this clonotype: The antigen is unknown.

Germline V lookup: CDR1 SGHTA, CDR2 FQGTGA. The V gene end was trimmed by 6 bases and the J gene end by 4 bases; junction bases not matched to a gene: 7. The length of the CDR3 is 15 residues. Preparation of the TCRbeta library involved a method that used unique molecular identifiers. One entry per CDR3 protein, called by TCRdb with MiXCR from the PCR reads. The table lists about 250,000 distinct CDR3 sequences, 20% to 30% of them singletons. The sequence derives from a female patient aged 2 to 10 who had a stem cell transplant for congenital amegakaryocytic thrombocytopenia, so the T cells may come from the graft donor. The rearrangement links TRBV7-3 to TRBJ2-2, with TRBD2 matching 8 bases. Sequenced material: PBMCs, mostly from graft donor cells, taken 360 days after TCRalphabeta/CD19-depleted stem cell transplant. The CDR3, as DNA: TGTGCCAGCAGGAAAAGCGGGAGTCGCACCGGGGAGCTGTTTTTT. It is translated as CASRKSGSRTGELFF.